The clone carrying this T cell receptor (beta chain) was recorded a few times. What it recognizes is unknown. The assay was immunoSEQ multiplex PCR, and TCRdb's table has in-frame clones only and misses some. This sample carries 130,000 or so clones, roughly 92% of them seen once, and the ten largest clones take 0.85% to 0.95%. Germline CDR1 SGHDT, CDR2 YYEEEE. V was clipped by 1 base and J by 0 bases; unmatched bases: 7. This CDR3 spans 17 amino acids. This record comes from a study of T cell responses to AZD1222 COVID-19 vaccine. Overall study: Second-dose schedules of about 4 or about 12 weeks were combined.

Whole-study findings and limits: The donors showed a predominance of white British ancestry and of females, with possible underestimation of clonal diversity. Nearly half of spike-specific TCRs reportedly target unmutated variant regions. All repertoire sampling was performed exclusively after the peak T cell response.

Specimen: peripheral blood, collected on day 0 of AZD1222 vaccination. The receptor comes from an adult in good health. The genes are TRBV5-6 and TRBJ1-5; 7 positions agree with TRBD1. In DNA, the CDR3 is TGTGCCAGCAGCTTGAAGGGGGCCCACTCTAGCAATCAGCCCCAGCATTTT. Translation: CASSLKGAHSSNQPQHF.